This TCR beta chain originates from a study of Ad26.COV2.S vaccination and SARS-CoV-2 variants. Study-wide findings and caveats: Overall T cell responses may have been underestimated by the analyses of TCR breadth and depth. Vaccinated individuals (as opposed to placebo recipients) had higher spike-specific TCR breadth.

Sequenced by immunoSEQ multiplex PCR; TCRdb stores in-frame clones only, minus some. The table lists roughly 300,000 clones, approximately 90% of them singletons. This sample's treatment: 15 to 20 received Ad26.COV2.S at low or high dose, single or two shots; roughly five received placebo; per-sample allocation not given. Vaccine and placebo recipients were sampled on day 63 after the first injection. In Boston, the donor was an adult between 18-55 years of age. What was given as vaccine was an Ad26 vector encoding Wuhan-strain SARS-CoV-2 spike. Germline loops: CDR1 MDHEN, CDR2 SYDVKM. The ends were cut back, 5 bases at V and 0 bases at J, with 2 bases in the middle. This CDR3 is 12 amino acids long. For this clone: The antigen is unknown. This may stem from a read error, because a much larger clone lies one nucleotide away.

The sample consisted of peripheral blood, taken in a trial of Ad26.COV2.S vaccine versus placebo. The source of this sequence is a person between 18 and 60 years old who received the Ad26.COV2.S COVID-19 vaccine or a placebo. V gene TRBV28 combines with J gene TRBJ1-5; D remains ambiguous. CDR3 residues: CASSNSNQPQHF. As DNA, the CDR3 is TGTGCCAGCAGTAATAGCAATCAGCCCCAGCATTTT.